These T cell receptor beta chains were read from a single sample in a study of a mutant IDH1 vaccine in newly diagnosed glioma. The table came from immunoSEQ multiplex PCR; TCRdb's copy has only in-frame clones and leaves some out. The table has tens of thousands of clones, about 80% seen once. The sequenced sample was PBMCs, obtained from a glioma patient treated with radiotherapy, temozolomide or both. The receptors were gathered from a woman in her thirties or forties with glioma. CDR3s include the opening cysteine and the closing phenylalanine or tryptophan. Each record gives: J gene, clone size, V gene, D gene, CDR3 DNA, CDR3 protein. A D gene is named only where the DNA matches it firmly. Part of the rows lack a size; the others show once, few, many or a class for expanded clones.

J gene: TRBJ2-3
clone size: -
V gene: TRBV6-5
D gene: -
CDR3 DNA: TGTGCCAGCAGCGCAGGCAGGGGCGACGCAGATACGCAGTATTTT
CDR3 protein: CASSAGRGDADTQYF

J gene: TRBJ1-1
clone size: -
V gene: TRBV10-3
D gene: TRBD1
CDR3 DNA: TGTGCCATCAGTGAACAGGGGGCTTTGAACACTGAAGCTTTCTTT
CDR3 protein: CAISEQGALNTEAFF

J gene: TRBJ1-5
clone size: -
V gene: TRBV2
D gene: -
CDR3 DNA: TGTGCCAGCAGTGAAGGACGGGCAGAGCCCCAGCATTTT
CDR3 protein: CASSEGRAEPQHF

J gene: TRBJ1-2
clone size: once
V gene: TRBV19
D gene: -
CDR3 DNA: TGTGCCAGTAGTCCCGGGTCGACTTACTATGGCTACACCTTC
CDR3 protein: CASSPGSTYYGYTF

J gene: TRBJ1-4
clone size: few
V gene: TRBV2
D gene: -
CDR3 DNA: TGTGCCAGCAGTGAACTGCTGATTGAAAAACTGTTTTTT
CDR3 protein: CASSELLIEKLFF

J gene: TRBJ1-2
clone size: -
V gene: TRBV5-6
D gene: TRBD1
CDR3 DNA: TGTGCCAGCAGGGCCGGGACAGGCTACATCTATGGCTACACCTTC
CDR3 protein: CASRAGTGYIYGYTF

J gene: TRBJ1-4
clone size: -
V gene: TRBV13
D gene: -
CDR3 DNA: TGTGCCAGCAGCTTAAGACCGACAAGTGAAAAACTGTTTTTT
CDR3 protein: CASSLRPTSEKLFF

J gene: TRBJ2-3
clone size: -
V gene: TRBV6-5
D gene: -
CDR3 DNA: TGTGCCAGCAGTTACTCGATCTCCCGATGGACAGATACGCAGTATTTT
CDR3 protein: CASSYSISRWTDTQYF

J gene: TRBJ2-3
clone size: -
V gene: TRBV6-6
D gene: TRBD1
CDR3 DNA: TGTGCCAGCAAACCGGGACAGGGAGCAGATACGCAGTATTTT
CDR3 protein: CASKPGQGADTQYF

J gene: TRBJ2-3
clone size: -
V gene: TRBV11-2
D gene: -
CDR3 DNA: TGTGCCAGCAGCTTAGCGGGGCCCCACACAGATACGCAGTATTTT
CDR3 protein: CASSLAGPHTDTQYF

J gene: TRBJ2-7
clone size: -
V gene: TRBV5-5
D gene: TRBD1
CDR3 DNA: TGTGCCAGCAGCTGGACAGGGGGAGCCTCCTACGAGCAGTACTTC
CDR3 protein: CASSWTGGASYEQYF

J gene: TRBJ2-5
clone size: -
V gene: TRBV13
D gene: -
CDR3 DNA: TGTGCCAGCAGCCTTCGGACCGCCGGGGGTTACCAAGAGACCCAGTACTTC
CDR3 protein: CASSLRTAGGYQETQYF

J gene: TRBJ2-5
clone size: -
V gene: TRBV6-5
D gene: TRBD2
CDR3 DNA: TGTGCCAGCAGTTCTTGGGGGGGGAAGACCCAGTACTTC
CDR3 protein: CASSSWGGKTQYF

J gene: TRBJ2-7
clone size: few
V gene: TRBV11-2
D gene: -
CDR3 DNA: TGTGCCAGCAGCCTTATGGCCTACGAGCAGTACTTC
CDR3 protein: CASSLMAYEQYF

J gene: TRBJ2-5
clone size: -
V gene: TRBV5-1
D gene: -
CDR3 DNA: TGCGCCAGCAGCCCCTCCGCCCAGACACAAGAGACCCAGTACTTC
CDR3 protein: CASSPSAQTQETQYF

J gene: TRBJ1-1
clone size: -
V gene: TRBV18
D gene: -
CDR3 DNA: TGTGCCAGCTCACCAAGGACGGATATGAACACTGAAGCTTTCTTT
CDR3 protein: CASSPRTDMNTEAFF

J gene: TRBJ2-5
clone size: -
V gene: TRBV5-1
D gene: TRBD2
CDR3 DNA: TGCGCCAGCTCCCTCGCGGGGGGGCAAGAGACCCAGTACTTC
CDR3 protein: CASSLAGGQETQYF

J gene: TRBJ1-5
clone size: -
V gene: TRBV19
D gene: TRBD1
CDR3 DNA: TGTGCCAGTAGCTCCCTCGCACAGGGGGGGCAGCCCCAGCATTTT
CDR3 protein: CASSSLAQGGQPQHF

J gene: TRBJ2-1
clone size: -
V gene: TRBV30
D gene: -
CDR3 DNA: TGTGCCTGGTCGGAACTAGGATACAATGAGCAGTTCTTC
CDR3 protein: CAWSELGYNEQFF

J gene: TRBJ2-7
clone size: -
V gene: TRBV5-1
D gene: -
CDR3 DNA: TGCGCCAGCAGCTCTGACAGCGGAGCCTACGAGCAGTACTTC
CDR3 protein: CASSSDSGAYEQYF

J gene: TRBJ1-1
clone size: few
V gene: TRBV27
D gene: -
CDR3 DNA: TGTGCCAGCAGCCTACGGTCCCCGAACACTGAAGCTTTCTTT
CDR3 protein: CASSLRSPNTEAFF

J gene: TRBJ1-2
clone size: -
V gene: TRBV6-1
D gene: -
CDR3 DNA: TGTGCCAGCAGTGAATACTCCGCCGGGACGGATAACTATGGCTACACCTTC
CDR3 protein: CASSEYSAGTDNYGYTF

J gene: TRBJ1-4
clone size: -
V gene: TRBV27
D gene: -
CDR3 DNA: TGTGCCACCCGGGGGGATCCCGTAAATGAAAAACTGTTTTTT
CDR3 protein: CATRGDPVNEKLFF

J gene: TRBJ2-3
clone size: once
V gene: TRBV6-5
D gene: -
CDR3 DNA: TGTGCCAGCAGTCTCCGGGCCCCCGATAGTACGCAGTATTTT
CDR3 protein: CASSLRAPDSTQYF

J gene: TRBJ2-7
clone size: -
V gene: TRBV14
D gene: -
CDR3 DNA: TGTGCCAGCAGCCCTGAGCGGCACTACGAGCAGTACTTC
CDR3 protein: CASSPERHYEQYF

J gene: TRBJ2-1
clone size: -
V gene: TRBV2
D gene: TRBD2
CDR3 DNA: TGTGCCAGCAGTGTTGCGGGGGGGATCAACAATGAGCAGTTCTTC
CDR3 protein: CASSVAGGINNEQFF

J gene: TRBJ1-6
clone size: once
V gene: TRBV5-5
D gene: -
CDR3 DNA: TGTGCCAGCAGCCCCCCAGTTTCTCTGGCCAGGCGTAATTCACCCCTCCACTTT
CDR3 protein: CASSPPVSLARRNSPLHF

J gene: TRBJ2-7
clone size: -
V gene: TRBV15
D gene: -
CDR3 DNA: TGTGCCACCAGCAGAGGAACTAGCAACAACTGGCCCTACGAGCAGTACTTC
CDR3 protein: CATSRGTSNNWPYEQYF

J gene: TRBJ1-2
clone size: -
V gene: TRBV6-6
D gene: -
CDR3 DNA: TGTGCCAGCACCAAATCAGGAGGGTATGGCTACACCTTC
CDR3 protein: CASTKSGGYGYTF

J gene: TRBJ1-3
clone size: -
V gene: TRBV13
D gene: -
CDR3 DNA: TGTGCCAGCAGCCTAAACAGGGGAAACACCATATATTTT
CDR3 protein: CASSLNRGNTIYF

J gene: TRBJ2-3
clone size: -
V gene: TRBV5-1
D gene: -
CDR3 DNA: TGCGCCAGCAGCTTGGCCATCTCGGGACTTTTCACAGATACGCAGTATTTT
CDR3 protein: CASSLAISGLFTDTQYF

J gene: TRBJ1-1
clone size: -
V gene: TRBV4-3
D gene: -
CDR3 DNA: TGCGCCAGCAGCCAAGTCCCCCCGGGGAACACTGAAGCTTTCTTT
CDR3 protein: CASSQVPPGNTEAFF

J gene: TRBJ1-2
clone size: -
V gene: TRBV29-1
D gene: -
CDR3 DNA: TGCAGCGTTGGCGGTACTTATGGCTACACCTTC
CDR3 protein: CSVGGTYGYTF

J gene: TRBJ2-7
clone size: -
V gene: TRBV29-1
D gene: TRBD1
CDR3 DNA: TGCAGCGTTGAGGGGGATCCCAGGGGGAGCTCCTACGAGCAGTACTTC
CDR3 protein: CSVEGDPRGSSYEQYF

J gene: TRBJ1-2
clone size: -
V gene: TRBV30
D gene: -
CDR3 DNA: TGTGCCTGGAGTGTGGCGGGGTATTATGGCTACACCTTC
CDR3 protein: CAWSVAGYYGYTF

J gene: TRBJ2-3
clone size: -
V gene: TRBV6-1
D gene: -
CDR3 DNA: TGTGCCAGCAGTGAACTGGAGGGTGGAGAGTTGGCTACGCAGTATTTT
CDR3 protein: CASSELEGGELATQYF

J gene: TRBJ2-7
clone size: -
V gene: TRBV27
D gene: -
CDR3 DNA: TGTGCCAGCAGTCTGACTAGTGGGGCTGACGAGCAGTACTTC
CDR3 protein: CASSLTSGADEQYF

J gene: TRBJ1-1
clone size: few
V gene: TRBV2
D gene: -
CDR3 DNA: TGTGCCAGCAGTGAGTTGGGGGTAAGGAACACTGAAGCTTTCTTT
CDR3 protein: CASSELGVRNTEAFF

J gene: TRBJ2-5
clone size: -
V gene: TRBV19
D gene: -
CDR3 DNA: TGTGCCAGTAGGGGGGGAGAGACCCAGTACTTC
CDR3 protein: CASRGGETQYF

J gene: TRBJ1-2
clone size: -
V gene: TRBV19
D gene: -
CDR3 DNA: TGTGCCAGTAGTCCTTCTAGTGGGTGGACGGGCTACACCTTC
CDR3 protein: CASSPSSGWTGYTF

J gene: TRBJ1-1
clone size: -
V gene: TRBV10-1
D gene: -
CDR3 DNA: TGCGCCAGCAGTGAGCGTCGGGGGCAGAGGACTGAAGCTTTCTTT
CDR3 protein: CASSERRGQRTEAFF

J gene: TRBJ1-1
clone size: -
V gene: TRBV5-1
D gene: -
CDR3 DNA: TGCGCCAGCAGCTTGGAAGGGAGAGTGTATCAAGTGAACACTGAAGCTTTCTTT
CDR3 protein: CASSLEGRVYQVNTEAFF